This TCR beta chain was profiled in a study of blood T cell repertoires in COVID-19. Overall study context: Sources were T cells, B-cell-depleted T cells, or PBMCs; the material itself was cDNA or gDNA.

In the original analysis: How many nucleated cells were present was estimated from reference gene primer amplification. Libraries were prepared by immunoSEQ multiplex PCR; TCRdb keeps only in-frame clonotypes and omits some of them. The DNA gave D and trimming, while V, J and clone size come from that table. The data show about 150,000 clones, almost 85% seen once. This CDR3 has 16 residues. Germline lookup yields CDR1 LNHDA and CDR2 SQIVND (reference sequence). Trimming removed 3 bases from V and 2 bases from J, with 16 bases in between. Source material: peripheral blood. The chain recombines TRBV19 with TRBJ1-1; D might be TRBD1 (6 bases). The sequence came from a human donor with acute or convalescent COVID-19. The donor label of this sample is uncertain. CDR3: CASSMDSGVGNTEAFF. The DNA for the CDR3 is TGTGCCAGTAGTATGGACAGCGGGGTGGGAAACACTGAAGCTTTCTTT.